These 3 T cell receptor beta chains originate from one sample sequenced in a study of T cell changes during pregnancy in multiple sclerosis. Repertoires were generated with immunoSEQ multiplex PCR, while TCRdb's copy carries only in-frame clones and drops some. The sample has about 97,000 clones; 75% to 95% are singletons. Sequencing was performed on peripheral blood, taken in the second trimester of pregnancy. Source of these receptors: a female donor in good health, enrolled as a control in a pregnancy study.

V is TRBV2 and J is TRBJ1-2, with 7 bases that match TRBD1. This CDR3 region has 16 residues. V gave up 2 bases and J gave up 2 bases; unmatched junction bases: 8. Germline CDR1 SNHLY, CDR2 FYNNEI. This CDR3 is CASSEIGDRENYGYTF. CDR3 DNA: TGTGCCAGCAGTGAAATAGGGGACAGAGAAAACTATGGCTACACCTTC.

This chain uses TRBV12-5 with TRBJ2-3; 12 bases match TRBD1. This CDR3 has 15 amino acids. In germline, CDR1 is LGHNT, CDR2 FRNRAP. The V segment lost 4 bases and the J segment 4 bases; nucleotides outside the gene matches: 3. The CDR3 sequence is CASGSGTGGSDTQYF. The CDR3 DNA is TGTGCTAGTGGTTCCGGGACAGGGGGCTCAGATACGCAGTATTTT.

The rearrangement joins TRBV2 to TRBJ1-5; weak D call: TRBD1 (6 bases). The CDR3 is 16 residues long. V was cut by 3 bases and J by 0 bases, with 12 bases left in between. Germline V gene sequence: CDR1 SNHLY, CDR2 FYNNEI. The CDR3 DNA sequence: TGTGCCAGCAGTGAGACCTGGGACATTAGCAATCAGCCCCAGCATTTT. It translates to CASSETWDISNQPQHF.